The T cell receptor beta chain described here comes from a study of cytomegalovirus exposure and HLA in healthy donors (dated by TCRdb to about 2017). Study-level background: In an earlier analysis of 450 to 750 of the donors, about 270 Gb of sequence data and approximately 100 million unique TCR beta sequences from roughly 190 million T cells were reported. Roughly 300 gigabases of sequencing data and roughly 90 million unique TCR sequences were included in an early release covering around 600 HLA-typed donors. Among the roughly 370 genotyped donors, approximately 81% belonged to the genetic ancestry cluster associated with self-reported Caucasian donors. The study aimed to test whether signatures of past pathogen exposure could be identified by cataloging public T cell receptors. Using immunosequencing, the study profiled T cell repertoires from around 670 subjects and related those repertoires to cytomegalovirus serostatus. In addition to the first cohort of about 650 subjects, a separate validation cohort of 130 or so different subjects was used. The study combined high-throughput TCR immunosequencing, statistical association of individual TCRs with disease status, and machine learning to predict cytomegalovirus infection status. A later analysis re-examined previously published TCR beta repertoires from more than 650 donors and added high-resolution HLA genotyping to investigate patterns of TCR occurrence. Rather than drawing on any new phenotypic data, the later analysis identified candidate immune exposures from TCR beta sequences and the way those sequences occurred across donors. An earlier analysis of about 600 of the donors used high-throughput TCR beta sequencing to judge whether each TCR beta V gene segment behaved as functional or pseudogenic. Donor age, sex, ethnicity and CMV serostatus were compiled alongside the repertoire data. Genome-wide SNP genotypes for about 60% of the 666 donors were used in a later genetic analysis, which treated that subset as a discovery cohort. All discovery cohort repertoires had been generated on a single sequencing platform. HLA typing included class I and class II loci at four-digit resolution. The number of typed donors differed by locus: roughly 629-630 for A, B, C, DRB1 and DQB1; approximately 520 for DQA1; 606 for DPA1; and roughly 450 for DPB1. Several DR-DQ haplotypes were handled as single units for association and clustering because linkage in the cohort was strong. Across about 380 genotyped donors of the cohort, an average of about 220,000 unique TCR beta nucleotide sequences per donor were sequenced, and roughly 17% of those sequences were non-productive. The full study reports these points: Most TCR sequences were observed very rarely across donors, whereas some public TCRs were present in many individuals. The classifier was reported to diagnose cytomegalovirus status with high specificity and sensitivity in both the original cohort and the validation cohort. In a later analysis, most CMV-associated TCR beta chains were found to appear HLA-restricted, with HLA associations seemingly driven largely by CMV exposure. Linkage disequilibrium might explain the correlated functional status among segregating V segments, but an unknown experimental factor could not be ruled out. Several of the top co-occurrence clusters appeared to be linked to parvovirus B19, influenza, CMV and Epstein-Barr virus, according to a later analysis. A later analysis associated 15,000 to 20,000 TCR beta sequences with specific HLA alleles at a false discovery rate of 0.05. Presence/absence analyses assumed roughly uniform sequencing depth across donors, an assumption that may not hold. This cohort had only TCR beta chains sequenced, and the lack of alpha or paired-chain data limited which features could be detected. An earlier analysis of around 600 of the donors showed that most TCR beta V segments appeared in productive rearrangements either about 87% or about 30% of the time, which broadly matched IMGT annotations. Assigning TCR associations to individual alleles was difficult when HLA alleles, especially DR and DQ, strongly co-occurred. Because counts were too low, roughly 18 rarely observed V segments, including chromosome 9 orphons, were left out of the earlier analysis of 587 of the donors. A cluster of highly shared sequence variants was judged likely to represent a technical artifact of the sequencing pipeline. A further reported finding was that TCR beta sequences accurately predicted the HLA-A and HLA-B alleles for most subjects in the first cohort. In vitro tests confirmed that a few of the cytomegalovirus-associated TCR beta chains recognize cytomegalovirus antigens. In the study, 150 to 200 TCR beta chains were listed as associated with cytomegalovirus. It was suggested by the authors that the approach could potentially be generalized to other disease states and immunological phenotypes. Some IMGT-functional V segments, including TRBV6-2 and TRBV6-3, could not be distinguished by the 87-base-pair reads and were therefore excluded. Because HLA typing was missing for some donors at each locus, association tests included only the typed subset. A later analysis found that TCR association rates varied across HLA loci, with DRB1 alleles showing the most associated TCRs and HLA-C alleles the fewest. A later genetic analysis associated a missense DCLRE1C variant with V-gene and J-gene trimming of TCR beta chains, and an independent cohort replicated the association. The only immune exposure information available for the cohort was CMV serostatus. A later analysis found that HLA-associated TCR beta chains were more clonally expanded and had lower generation probabilities than equally common non-associated chains. According to a later genetic analysis, donors in an Asian-associated ancestry cluster had fewer N-insertions in productive TCRs than the approximately 690-donor mean.

The cohort consisted of 670 or so healthy bone marrow donors. All cohort members were sampled while nominally healthy, although unrecorded immune exposures were likely present. The donor tested CMV seropositive, placing the donor among the 289 seropositive members of the cohort. Every donor gave a peripheral blood sample, and the peripheral blood mononuclear cells from that sample were used for TCR beta sequencing. Genomic DNA extraction from the blood cell samples was performed with the Qiagen DNeasy Blood Extraction Kit. Libraries were built with the immunoSEQ multiplex PCR assay. For the multiplex PCR, a mixture combining 60 forward primers for TCR Vbeta segments and 13 reverse primers for TCR Jbeta segments was used. Amplification of the CDR3 region of rearranged TCR beta genes was performed with a multiplex PCR assay on genomic DNA. Amplified TCR beta libraries were sequenced as 87-base-pair reads on the Illumina HiSeq System. For the original study's pipeline: In a later analysis, some 80 million unique TCR beta chains were counted across the roughly 670 repertoires, and roughly 10 million of these chains were shared by at least two donors. Raw reads were error-corrected and collapsed into unique sequences with a nearest-neighbor algorithm that merged closely related sequences to remove PCR and sequencing errors. To assign V, D and J gene segments, CDR3 sequences were aligned to IMGT reference sequences. Each retained sequence needed at least a six-nucleotide match to both a V gene segment and a J gene segment. Rearrangements were called productive when the CDR3 lacked stop codons and stayed in frame with V and J; all others were non-productive. Following IMGT convention, CDR3 was defined as the stretch from the second conserved V-encoded cysteine up to the conserved J-encoded phenylalanine. The earlier analysis of 450 to 750 of the donors excluded any sequence lacking an unambiguous match to a single V gene segment. In an earlier analysis of 587 of the donors, V segments were called functional above 56.7% productive rearrangements and were called segregating when the between-donor standard deviation exceeded 5%. A statistical classification framework was built for diagnosing cytomegalovirus status from the catalog of TCR beta chain sequences. In a later analysis, TCR nucleotide sequences were compared against IMGT/GENE-DB human TR gene sequences so that V and J genes could be assigned. Using the TCRdist pipeline, a later analysis assigned CDR3 sequences along with most-parsimonious VDJ recombination scenarios. In a later analysis, each TCR beta chain was defined by its CDR3 amino acid sequence together with its V-gene family, and reads without a unique V-gene family were excluded. In a later analysis, several hundred highly shared, low-generation-probability nucleotide sequences were removed to address suspected cross-contamination and a sequencing artifact. In a later analysis, a clonal expansion index for each public chain was calculated from normalized within-repertoire ranks of inferred template counts. In a later analysis, generation probabilities were computed with a VDJ recombination model fitted to out-of-frame rearrangements, and the resulting probabilities were checked against IGoR. A later analysis scored TCR-TCR, TCR-HLA and TCR-CMV co-occurrence with hypergeometric tests, applying a repertoire-size bias correction to TCR pairs. To estimate false discovery rates, a later analysis permuted the HLA or CMV assignments 20 times. In a later analysis, co-occurring TCRs were grouped using DBSCAN, and TCRdist sequence similarity was added for clustering within HLA-allele-positive subsets. Repertoires with fewer than 30,000 or more than 120,000 public chains were left out of co-occurrence clustering, as were five repertoires with anomalous nucleotide sharing. TCRdb took over this immuneACCESS table, retaining in-frame rearrangements with V and J assigned. Such tables are incomplete; in checked studies, under half of the missing clones stem from an unresolved V gene, and the remainder is unexplained. The V and J calls and clone size come from that table; D and trimming were worked out from the DNA. This sample lists approximately 190,000 clones; around 78% were detected once. The ten largest account for 14% of the sample.

Worth noting for this clone: What this receptor recognizes is not known. No much larger clonotype is one base removed from it; base qualities were not supplied.

In the germline V gene, CDR1 corresponds to KGHSH and CDR2 to LQKENI. V and J lose 4 bases and 2 bases, and a span of 15 bases separates them. CDR3 length: 16 amino acids, cysteine to phenylalanine. The CDR3 DNA has 48 bases and is translated from base 1. The sequencing sample was made of PBMCs. Recombination joined TRBV18 with TRBJ2-1, with the D gene not clear enough to name. The sequence was obtained from a woman in her thirties in good health and CMV-seropositive. The CDR3 here reads CASSLPRKAPYNEQFF. The nucleotide sequence is given as TGTGCCAGCTCACTCCCGAGGAAGGCCCCCTACAATGAGCAGTTCTTC.